This T cell receptor (beta chain) was observed in a study of shared clonotypes between healthy human individuals (dated by TCRdb to 2020 to 2022). With respect to the entire study: The cohort comprised a couple of women and a few men aged 18 to 49 years. To increase sequencing depth and limit assay-specific biases, different laboratories used diverse techniques to prepare libraries and sequence TCR repertoires. To estimate repertoire size and how much clonotype sharing occurs between individuals, the study deeply sequenced the blood TCR repertoires of five healthy adults. For each donor, CD4 naive and CD4 memory were each given three plates, CD8 naive was given two plates, and CD8 memory was given one plate. Each donor's leukapheresis produced roughly between about 0.9 and 9.5 billion PBMCs.

The CDR3 sequence holds 16 residues, the cysteine and phenylalanine included. Only CDR3 DNA remains: 48 bases, in frame from the first base. CDR1 SEHNR and CDR2 FQNEAQ were looked up in the germline V gene (reference sequence). V is shortened by 6 bases, J by 2 bases, and the region joining them spans 18 bases. Using the deep immunoSEQ assay, multiplex PCR amplified TCR CDR3 regions from genomic DNA. Extracted genomic DNA from each cell subset was distributed evenly across all wells of several immunoSEQ 96-well plates, and each plate was treated as a replicate. For sorted subsets, 200 to 250 ng genomic DNA, equal to 30,000 to 35,000 T cell genomes, was loaded into each replicate PCR. The purified libraries were quantified using a Qubit 3.0 fluorometer, sized with a Bioanalyzer 2100, and then quantified again using the KAPA Library Quantification kit. A separate single-read 150-cycle Illumina NextSeq 550 flow cell was used to sequence each immunoSEQ 96-well plate. Concerning the study's data processing: The immunoSEQ output contained only junctional sequences without quality scores, so filtering could not match that applied to full-length reads. To assign V/J genes and CDR3, sequences were annotated using PyIR, a Python wrapper for IgBLAST v1.9, with IMGT germline references. Reads were removed for weak V/J assignments (E-value above 1e-6), missing CDR3, stop codons, out-of-frame junctions, or ambiguous translated residues. A V3J clonotype was defined by an identical inferred V gene, J gene, and CDR3 amino acid sequence. Percentage overlap between repertoires was computed as shared unique clonotypes divided by the size of the smaller repertoire. Richness of each repertoire was evaluated using RTK rarefaction, the Chao1 estimator, and Recon v2.1 estimates of unobserved clonotypes. OLGA was used to compute generation probabilities for all TCRbeta clonotypes that the gDNA method yielded from several donors. Held by TCRdb, this immuneACCESS table contains in-frame sequences only and omits some clones. Under half of the omission traces to an unresolved V gene where checked; the cause of the rest is unknown. That table gives V, J and clone size, and the DNA gave D and trimming. For this sample there are millions of clones; 90% to 95% appear just once. Approximately 0.13% of the sample is taken by the ten largest.

The donors were healthy, HIV-negative adults with no recently reported acute infections or vaccinations. Only Caucasian adults living in Nashville, Tennessee, USA were represented among the donors. CD4+ T cells were enriched by magnetic negative selection, after which naive cells were positively selected on CD45RA and the negative fraction was taken as the memory subset. Blood was obtained by leukapheresis, after which PBMCs were separated by Ficoll-Histopaque density gradient centrifugation and cryopreserved in liquid nitrogen vapor phase. Analytical flow cytometry was used to check the purity and quantity of each magnetically sorted T cell population. Each sorted fraction had its genomic DNA isolated and then quantified by UV absorbance on a Nanodrop 2000c. About this clone: Its cognate antigen has yet to be identified. Within one base of it there is no much larger clone, and no base qualities were kept.

Overall study outcomes, separate from this receptor: Because the study included a small number of donors, the genetic and exposure-history diversity represented was limited. Across a few donors, roughly 5.1% of naive CD4, approximately 3.6% of naive CD8, under 2.5% of memory CD4, and roughly 0.41% of memory CD8 clonotypes were shared. Even with the large sequencing depth, rarefaction of the sorted-subset datasets indicated that sequencing was incomplete. Compared with non-shared clonotypes, the clonotypes found in all four sorted-subset donors had higher generation probabilities. Based on pairwise subsampling, the degree of clonotype sharing among donors was expected to be affected by sequencing depth. Larger estimated clonotype richness was generally found for naive subsets than for memory subsets. Sampling was limited to blood, and TCR repertoires in tissue likely differ from TCR repertoires in blood.

This receptor was obtained from a young man in good health. Sequenced material: naive CD4+ T cells sorted from blood. Taken with the paper, the label for cell subset or site translates to: CD45RA+ positively selected. The chain links TRBV7-9 with TRBJ2-3, with the D call tentatively TRBD1 or TRBD2, each fitting 5 bases. DNA sequence: TGTGCCAGCAGAGGAAGGTTAGGGGAGATCACAGATACGCAGTATTTT. It translates to CASRGRLGEITDTQYF.